This T cell receptor (beta chain) came from a study of cytomegalovirus exposure and HLA in healthy donors. Losses at the gene ends were 5 bases for V and 12 bases for J; bases not matched to a gene: 11. Germline lookup yields CDR1 SEHNR and CDR2 FQNEAQ (reference sequence). CDR3 size: 14 residues. The primer mix had 60 Vbeta and 13 Jbeta primers. The table came from immunoSEQ multiplex PCR; TCRdb's copy has only in-frame clones and leaves some out. The repertoire consists of around 150,000 clones, with 76% occurring once and the leading ten covering around 3.1%. The sample was PBMCs. The chain employs TRBV7-9 and TRBJ2-1; TRBD1 agrees at 9 bases. The TCR originated in a male donor in good health and CMV-seronegative. The CDR3 DNA is TGTGCCAGCAGCCGGGGACAGGGTGTAATCGGGCAGTTCTTC. This translates into CASSRGQGVIGQFF.